A selection of T cell receptor beta chains follows, all from one sample in a study of blood T cell repertoires in COVID-19. Generated by immunoSEQ multiplex PCR, the TCRdb table keeps only in-frame clones and is missing some. The sample contains 370,000 or so clones, about 80% of which appear only once. Sequencing was carried out using peripheral blood. Receptors originate from a human donor with acute or convalescent COVID-19. The donor label of this sample is uncertain. The CDR3 runs from the conserved cysteine through the conserved F or W. The D gene is left open where the match is weak. Where a row states a size, it is once, few, many or the class of an expanded clone; other rows omit it.

V gene: TRBV3-1/TRBV3-2; J gene: TRBJ2-7; D gene: NA; clone size: NA; CDR3 DNA: TGTGCCAGCAGCCAAGTCGGGTACGAGCAGTACTTC; CDR3 protein: CASSQVGYEQYF
V gene: TRBV28; J gene: TRBJ2-2; D gene: TRBD2; clone size: NA; CDR3 DNA: TGTGCCAGTTCGCGGGGGGGGAACACCGGGGAGCTGTTTTTT; CDR3 protein: CASSRGGNTGELFF
V gene: TRBV30; J gene: TRBJ2-1; D gene: TRBD2; clone size: NA; CDR3 DNA: TGTGCCTGGAGGCCGGACAGCTATAGACTAGCGGGAGGGCCAGGTGAGCAGTTCTTC; CDR3 protein: CAWRPDSYRLAGGPGEQFF
V gene: TRBV6-5; J gene: TRBJ2-7; D gene: TRBD1; clone size: few; CDR3 DNA: TGTGCCAGCAGGACCGGGACAGGGGGCTACGAGCAGTACTTC; CDR3 protein: CASRTGTGGYEQYF
V gene: TRBV24-1; J gene: TRBJ1-2; D gene: NA; clone size: NA; CDR3 DNA: TGTGCCACCAGTGATTCATATGGCTACACCTTC; CDR3 protein: CATSDSYGYTF
V gene: TRBV3-1/TRBV3-2; J gene: TRBJ1-4; D gene: NA; clone size: NA; CDR3 DNA: TGTGCCAGCAGCCGTCGGGGGGGTAATGAAAAACTGTTTTTT; CDR3 protein: CASSRRGGNEKLFF
V gene: TRBV24-1; J gene: TRBJ2-1; D gene: NA; clone size: once; CDR3 DNA: TGTGCCACCAGTGGTACAGGTAAGGTATTCAATGAGCAGTTCTTC; CDR3 protein: CATSGTGKVFNEQFF
V gene: TRBV18; J gene: TRBJ2-2; D gene: TRBD1; clone size: NA; CDR3 DNA: TGTGCCAGCGAACGACAGGGGTACCCCGGGGAGCTGTTTTTT; CDR3 protein: CASERQGYPGELFF
V gene: TRBV6-6; J gene: TRBJ1-1; D gene: NA; clone size: NA; CDR3 DNA: TGTGCCAGCAGTCGGGAGGAATGGAGCACTGAAGCTTTCTTT; CDR3 protein: CASSREEWSTEAFF
V gene: TRBV28; J gene: TRBJ2-1; D gene: NA; clone size: NA; CDR3 DNA: TGTGCCAGCATTCCCTACCCGGGAAATTTCAATGAGCAGTTCTTC; CDR3 protein: CASIPYPGNFNEQFF
V gene: TRBV6-1; J gene: TRBJ1-5; D gene: NA; clone size: NA; CDR3 DNA: TGTGCCAGCAGTGAGGGGCTTACGAGAAATCAGCCCCAGCATTTT; CDR3 protein: CASSEGLTRNQPQHF
V gene: TRBV27; J gene: TRBJ2-3; D gene: NA; clone size: NA; CDR3 DNA: TGTGCCAGCAGTTTAATGGCAGGGGCAACTGATACGCAGTATTTT; CDR3 protein: CASSLMAGATDTQYF
V gene: TRBV7-9; J gene: TRBJ1-6; D gene: TRBD1; clone size: NA; CDR3 DNA: TGTGCCAGCAGTTGGACAGGGGGCGGTTCACCCCTCCACTTT; CDR3 protein: CASSWTGGGSPLHF
V gene: TRBV27; J gene: TRBJ1-6; D gene: NA; clone size: NA; CDR3 DNA: TGTGCCAGCGGGCTTCTAGCGGTTCTTGGCTCAGGCTATAATTCACCCCTCCACTTT; CDR3 protein: CASGLLAVLGSGYNSPLHF
V gene: TRBV30; J gene: TRBJ1-1; D gene: TRBD1; clone size: NA; CDR3 DNA: TGTGCCTGGAGTGTAGAGGGGGCGTACACTGAAGCTTTCTTT; CDR3 protein: CAWSVEGAYTEAFF
V gene: TRBV3-1/TRBV3-2; J gene: TRBJ2-3; D gene: NA; clone size: NA; CDR3 DNA: TGTGCCAGCAGCCAAGGGTTCACGGGAAGCACAGATACGCAGTATTTT; CDR3 protein: CASSQGFTGSTDTQYF
V gene: TRBV7-2; J gene: TRBJ1-2; D gene: NA; clone size: few; CDR3 DNA: TGTGCCAGCAGCCCCTCCAGGACAGTCATTTTGAACTATGGCTACACCTTC; CDR3 protein: CASSPSRTVILNYGYTF
V gene: TRBV19; J gene: TRBJ2-3; D gene: TRBD1; clone size: NA; CDR3 DNA: TGTGCCAGTAGTATAACAGGGGGCACAGATACGCAGTATTTT; CDR3 protein: CASSITGGTDTQYF
V gene: TRBV28; J gene: TRBJ1-1; D gene: NA; clone size: NA; CDR3 DNA: TGTGCCAGCAGTTTTTCAAATCTTTTCGGGAACACTGAAGCTTTCTTT; CDR3 protein: CASSFSNLFGNTEAFF
V gene: TRBV30; J gene: TRBJ1-1; D gene: NA; clone size: NA; CDR3 DNA: TGTGCCTGTCCGGGGTCTGAAGCTTTCTTT; CDR3 protein: CACPGSEAFF
V gene: TRBV11-2; J gene: TRBJ1-5; D gene: TRBD1; clone size: few; CDR3 DNA: TGTGCCAGCAGCAGGACAGGGGGATGGTGGCCCCAGCATTTT; CDR3 protein: CASSRTGGWWPQHF
V gene: TRBV12-3/TRBV12-4; J gene: TRBJ2-3; D gene: NA; clone size: NA; CDR3 DNA: TGTGCCAGCAGCACAGGGGATACGCAGTATTTT; CDR3 protein: CASSTGDTQYF
V gene: TRBV28; J gene: TRBJ2-6; D gene: TRBD1; clone size: once; CDR3 DNA: TGTGCCAGCCTTAAAGGGGGCTCCGGGGCCAACGTCCTGACTTTC; CDR3 protein: CASLKGGSGANVLTF
V gene: TRBV7-9; J gene: TRBJ2-1; D gene: NA; clone size: NA; CDR3 DNA: TGTGCCAGCAGCTTATCGTATGAGCAGTTCTTC; CDR3 protein: CASSLSYEQFF
V gene: TRBV5-6; J gene: TRBJ2-3; D gene: NA; clone size: NA; CDR3 DNA: TGTGCCAGCATAGGACAAAGCACAGATACGCAGTATTTT; CDR3 protein: CASIGQSTDTQYF
V gene: TRBV18; J gene: TRBJ1-4; D gene: NA; clone size: NA; CDR3 DNA: TGTGCCAGCTCCCCCCGAGCGCCGGGACAACTTAATGAAAAACTGTTTTTT; CDR3 protein: CASSPRAPGQLNEKLFF
V gene: TRBV20-1; J gene: TRBJ1-5; D gene: TRBD1; clone size: few; CDR3 DNA: TGCAGTGCTAGTCCTCTCGGACAGGGCCCAGGGCCCCAGCATTTT; CDR3 protein: CSASPLGQGPGPQHF
V gene: TRBV5-1; J gene: TRBJ2-5; D gene: NA; clone size: NA; CDR3 DNA: TGCGCCAGCAGCTCCGCCCCCGGGGAGACCCAGTACTTC; CDR3 protein: CASSSAPGETQYF
V gene: TRBV5-4; J gene: TRBJ1-2; D gene: NA; clone size: NA; CDR3 DNA: TGTGCCAGCAGCCGAATGGCACAACAGAACTATGGCTACACCTTC; CDR3 protein: CASSRMAQQNYGYTF
V gene: TRBV6-2/TRBV6-3; J gene: TRBJ2-1; D gene: NA; clone size: NA; CDR3 DNA: TGTGCCAGCAGTTACTGGGGAACAGGCTCCTACAATGAGCAGTTCTTC; CDR3 protein: CASSYWGTGSYNEQFF
V gene: TRBV6-5; J gene: TRBJ2-7; D gene: NA; clone size: NA; CDR3 DNA: TGTGCCAGTCTTCGGACAGTCTACGAGCAGTACTTC; CDR3 protein: CASLRTVYEQYF
V gene: TRBV6-5; J gene: TRBJ1-3; D gene: NA; clone size: NA; CDR3 DNA: TGTGCCAGCAGTTATAGGGGCGCTGGAAACACCATATATTTT; CDR3 protein: CASSYRGAGNTIYF
V gene: TRBV6-6; J gene: TRBJ2-1; D gene: TRBD2; clone size: NA; CDR3 DNA: TGTGCCAGCAGTCCACTCCGGGCGCTAGCGGGAATGGATGAGCAGTTCTTC; CDR3 protein: CASSPLRALAGMDEQFF
V gene: TRBV28; J gene: TRBJ2-7; D gene: TRBD1; clone size: NA; CDR3 DNA: TGTGCCAGCAGTCCTTCCCGTGGGACAGGGGATCCCTACGAGCAGTACTTC; CDR3 protein: CASSPSRGTGDPYEQYF
V gene: TRBV12-3/TRBV12-4; J gene: TRBJ1-1; D gene: NA; clone size: once; CDR3 DNA: TGTGCCAGCCTCTTATGGGGCTCTGAAGCTTTCTTT; CDR3 protein: CASLLWGSEAFF
V gene: TRBV5-6; J gene: TRBJ1-3; D gene: TRBD1; clone size: NA; CDR3 DNA: TGTGCCAGCAGCCGGGACAGGGGGCTGGTTGGAAACACCATATATTTT; CDR3 protein: CASSRDRGLVGNTIYF
V gene: TRBV30; J gene: TRBJ2-1; D gene: TRBD2; clone size: once; CDR3 DNA: TGTGCCTGGAGCGGGGGACTAAATGAGCAGTTCTTC; CDR3 protein: CAWSGGLNEQFF
V gene: TRBV5-6; J gene: TRBJ1-2; D gene: NA; clone size: NA; CDR3 DNA: TGTGCCAGCAGCTTACCACAGGTATCCTATGGCTACACCTTC; CDR3 protein: CASSLPQVSYGYTF
V gene: TRBV12-3/TRBV12-4; J gene: TRBJ1-2; D gene: TRBD1; clone size: NA; CDR3 DNA: TGTGCCAGCAGTTTGTACAGGGGGCAGGCCTACACCTTC; CDR3 protein: CASSLYRGQAYTF
V gene: TRBV3-1/TRBV3-2; J gene: TRBJ2-3; D gene: NA; clone size: NA; CDR3 DNA: TGTGCCAGCAGCCAAGACGGTAGGGGTACGCAGTATTTT; CDR3 protein: CASSQDGRGTQYF
V gene: TRBV3-1/TRBV3-2; J gene: TRBJ2-7; D gene: TRBD2; clone size: NA; CDR3 DNA: TGTGCCAGCAGCCAGGAACTAGCGGGAGTCGAGCAGTACTTC; CDR3 protein: CASSQELAGVEQYF
V gene: TRBV13; J gene: TRBJ1-3; D gene: NA; clone size: once; CDR3 DNA: TGTGCCAGCAGCTTAGGTCAGGACTCTGGAAACACCATATATTTT; CDR3 protein: CASSLGQDSGNTIYF
V gene: TRBV4-2; J gene: TRBJ1-5; D gene: NA; clone size: once; CDR3 DNA: TGTGCCAGCAGCCTCTACAGGGTGGGCAATCAGCCCCAGCATTTT; CDR3 protein: CASSLYRVGNQPQHF
V gene: TRBV7-2; J gene: TRBJ2-5; D gene: NA; clone size: NA; CDR3 DNA: TGTGCCAGCAGCTTAGCGGGAGCTGTAGAGACCCAGTACTTC; CDR3 protein: CASSLAGAVETQYF
V gene: TRBV5-5; J gene: TRBJ1-1; D gene: TRBD1; clone size: NA; CDR3 DNA: TGTGCCAGCAGCTTCCGACAGGGGGCCGGCACTGAAGCTTTCTTT; CDR3 protein: CASSFRQGAGTEAFF
V gene: TRBV27; J gene: TRBJ2-7; D gene: TRBD1; clone size: few; CDR3 DNA: TGTGCCAGCAGTGGCCCAGGGGGCGAGCAGTACTTC; CDR3 protein: CASSGPGGEQYF
V gene: TRBV6-5; J gene: TRBJ1-4; D gene: NA; clone size: NA; CDR3 DNA: TGTGCCAGCAGTTTTGCGGGTGCAACTAATGAAAAACTGTTTTTT; CDR3 protein: CASSFAGATNEKLFF
V gene: TRBV7-9; J gene: TRBJ1-2; D gene: TRBD1; clone size: few; CDR3 DNA: TGTGCCAGCAGCTCTTTCTACCCGACAGGGGGCGTGGATGGCTACACCTTC; CDR3 protein: CASSSFYPTGGVDGYTF
V gene: TRBV5-1; J gene: TRBJ2-5; D gene: TRBD2; clone size: NA; CDR3 DNA: TGCGCCAGCAGCTTGGGAGGGAGGGCCCTTTATGAGACCCAGTACTTC; CDR3 protein: CASSLGGRALYETQYF
V gene: TRBV5-5; J gene: TRBJ1-1; D gene: NA; clone size: NA; CDR3 DNA: TGTGCCAGCAGCTTGGACGGACTCATGGGGGCTTTCTTT; CDR3 protein: CASSLDGLMGAFF
V gene: TRBV18; J gene: TRBJ2-2; D gene: NA; clone size: NA; CDR3 DNA: TGTGCCAGCTCACCGAGGCCGCGGACAAACACCGGGGAGCTGTTTTTT; CDR3 protein: CASSPRPRTNTGELFF
V gene: TRBV2; J gene: TRBJ1-4; D gene: NA; clone size: NA; CDR3 DNA: TGTGCCAGCACCAAGGACAGCTTTCTGGAAAAACTGTTTTTT; CDR3 protein: CASTKDSFLEKLFF
V gene: TRBV5-1; J gene: TRBJ1-3; D gene: NA; clone size: NA; CDR3 DNA: TGCGCCAGCAGTCTCGGGGATCTCTCTGGAAACACCATATATTTT; CDR3 protein: CASSLGDLSGNTIYF
V gene: TRBV5-1; J gene: TRBJ1-1; D gene: TRBD1; clone size: NA; CDR3 DNA: TGCGCCAGCAGCGCGGGACAGCTGAACACTGAAGCTTTCTTT; CDR3 protein: CASSAGQLNTEAFF
V gene: TRBV7-8; J gene: TRBJ2-7; D gene: TRBD1; clone size: NA; CDR3 DNA: TGTGCCAGCAGCACGCCGACAGGGTTCGAGCAGTACTTC; CDR3 protein: CASSTPTGFEQYF